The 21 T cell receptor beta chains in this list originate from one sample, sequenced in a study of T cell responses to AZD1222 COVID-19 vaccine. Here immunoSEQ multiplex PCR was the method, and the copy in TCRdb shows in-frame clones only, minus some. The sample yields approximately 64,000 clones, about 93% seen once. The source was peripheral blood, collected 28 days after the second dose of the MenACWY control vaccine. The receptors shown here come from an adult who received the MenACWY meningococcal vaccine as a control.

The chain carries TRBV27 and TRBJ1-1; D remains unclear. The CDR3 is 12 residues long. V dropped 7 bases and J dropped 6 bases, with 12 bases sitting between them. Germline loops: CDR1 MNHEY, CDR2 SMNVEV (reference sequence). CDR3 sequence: CASIKGNSEAFF. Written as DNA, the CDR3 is TGTGCCAGCATCAAAGGAAATTCTGAAGCTTTCTTT.

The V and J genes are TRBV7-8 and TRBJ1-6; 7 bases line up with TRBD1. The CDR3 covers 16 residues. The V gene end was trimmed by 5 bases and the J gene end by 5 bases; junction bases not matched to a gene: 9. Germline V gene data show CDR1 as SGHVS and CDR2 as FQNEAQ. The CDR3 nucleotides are TGTGCCAGCAGCCCCTTACGGGACAGCCATAATTCACCCCTCCACTTT. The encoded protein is CASSPLRDSHNSPLHF. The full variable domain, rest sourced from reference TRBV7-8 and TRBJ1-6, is GAGVSQSPRYKVAKRGQDVALRCDPISGHVSLFWYQQALGQGPEFLTYFQNEAQLDKSGLPSDRFFAERPEGSVSTLKIQRTQQEDSAVYLCASSPLRDSHNSPLHFGNGTRLTVT.

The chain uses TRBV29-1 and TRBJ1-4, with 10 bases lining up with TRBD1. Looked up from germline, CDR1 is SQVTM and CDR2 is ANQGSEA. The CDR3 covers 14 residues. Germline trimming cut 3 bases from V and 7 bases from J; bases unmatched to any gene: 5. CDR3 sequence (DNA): TGCAGCGTTGAGACCGGGACAGGGGCTGAAAAACTGTTTTTT. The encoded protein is CSVETGTGAEKLFF.

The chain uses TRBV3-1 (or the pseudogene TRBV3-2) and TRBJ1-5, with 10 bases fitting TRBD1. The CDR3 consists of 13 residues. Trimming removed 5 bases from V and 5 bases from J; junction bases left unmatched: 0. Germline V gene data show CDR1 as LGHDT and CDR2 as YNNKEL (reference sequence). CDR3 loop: CASSGTGDQPQHF. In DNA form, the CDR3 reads TGTGCCAGCAGCGGGACAGGGGATCAGCCCCAGCATTTT.

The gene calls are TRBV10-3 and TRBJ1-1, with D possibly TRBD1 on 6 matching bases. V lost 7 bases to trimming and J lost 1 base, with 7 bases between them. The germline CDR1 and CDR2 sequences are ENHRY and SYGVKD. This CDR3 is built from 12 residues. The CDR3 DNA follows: TGTGCCATCAAGGGGGGGAACACTGAAGCTTTCTTT. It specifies CAIKGGNTEAFF.

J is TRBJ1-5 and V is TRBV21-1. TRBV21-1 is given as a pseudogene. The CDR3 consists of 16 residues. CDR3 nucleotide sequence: TGTGCCAGCAGCAAGGTAGGGAGGTCCGGCAATCAGCCCCAGCATTTT. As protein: CASSKVGRSGNQPQHF.

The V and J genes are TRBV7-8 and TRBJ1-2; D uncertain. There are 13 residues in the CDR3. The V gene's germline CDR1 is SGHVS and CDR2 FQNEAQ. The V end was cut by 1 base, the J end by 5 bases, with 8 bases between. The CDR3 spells CASSLGEQYGYTF. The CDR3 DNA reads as TGTGCCAGCAGCTTAGGGGAACAGTATGGCTACACCTTC.

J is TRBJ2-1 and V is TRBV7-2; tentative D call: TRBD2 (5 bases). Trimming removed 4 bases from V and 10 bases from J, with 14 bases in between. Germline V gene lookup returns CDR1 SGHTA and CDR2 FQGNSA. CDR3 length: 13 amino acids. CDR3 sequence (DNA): TGTGCCAGCAGCTCATATGTAGCGAGGGAGCAGTTCTTC. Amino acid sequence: CASSSYVAREQFF.

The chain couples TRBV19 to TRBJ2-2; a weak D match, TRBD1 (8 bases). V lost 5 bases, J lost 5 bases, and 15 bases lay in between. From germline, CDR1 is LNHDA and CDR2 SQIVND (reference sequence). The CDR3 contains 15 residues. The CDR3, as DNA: TGTGCCAGTAGTCCCGGACAGGGAGGGACCGGGGAGCTGTTTTTT. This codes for CASSPGQGGTGELFF.

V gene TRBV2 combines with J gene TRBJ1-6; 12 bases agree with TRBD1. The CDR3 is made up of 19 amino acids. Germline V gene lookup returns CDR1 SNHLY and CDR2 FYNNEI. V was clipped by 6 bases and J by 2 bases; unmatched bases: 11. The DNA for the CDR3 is TGTGCCAGCAGGGCCCCGGGACAGGGGGCCACCACCTATAATTCACCCCTCCACTTT. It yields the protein CASRAPGQGATTYNSPLHF.

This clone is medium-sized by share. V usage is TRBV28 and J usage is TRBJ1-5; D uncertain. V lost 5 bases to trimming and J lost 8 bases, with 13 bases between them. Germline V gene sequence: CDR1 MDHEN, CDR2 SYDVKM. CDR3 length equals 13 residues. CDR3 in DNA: TGTGCCAGCAGTCGGGAGGGCCATAAGCCCCAGCATTTT. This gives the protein CASSREGHKPQHF.

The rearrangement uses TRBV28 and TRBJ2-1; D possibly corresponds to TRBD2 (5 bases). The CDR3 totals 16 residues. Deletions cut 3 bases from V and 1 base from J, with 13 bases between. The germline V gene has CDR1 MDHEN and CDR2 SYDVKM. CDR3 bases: TGTGCCAGCAGTTTGGTATCGAGGGAATCCTACAATGAGCAGTTCTTC. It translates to CASSLVSRESYNEQFF.

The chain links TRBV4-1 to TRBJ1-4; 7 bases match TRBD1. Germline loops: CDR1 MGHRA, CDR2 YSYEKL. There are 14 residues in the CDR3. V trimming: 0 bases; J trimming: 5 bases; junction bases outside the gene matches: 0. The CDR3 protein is CASSQDRGNEKLFF. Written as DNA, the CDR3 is TGCGCCAGCAGCCAAGACAGGGGGAATGAAAAACTGTTTTTT.

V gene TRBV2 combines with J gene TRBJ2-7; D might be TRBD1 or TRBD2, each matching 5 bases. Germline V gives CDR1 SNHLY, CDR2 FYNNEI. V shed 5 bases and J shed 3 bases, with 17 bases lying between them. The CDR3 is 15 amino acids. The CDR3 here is CASSTSGTDFYEQYF. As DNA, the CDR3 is TGTGCCAGCAGTACCTCCGGGACGGATTTCTACGAGCAGTACTTC. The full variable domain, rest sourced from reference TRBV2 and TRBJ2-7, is EPEVTQTPSHQVTQMGQEVILRCVPISNHLYFYWYRQILGQKVEFLVSFYNNEISEKSEIFDDQFSVERPDGSNFTLKIRSTKLEDSAMYFCASSTSGTDFYEQYFGPGTRLTVT.

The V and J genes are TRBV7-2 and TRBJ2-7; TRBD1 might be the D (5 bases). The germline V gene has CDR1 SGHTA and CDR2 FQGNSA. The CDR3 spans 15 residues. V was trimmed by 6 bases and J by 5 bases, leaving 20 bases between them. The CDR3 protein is CASSSDSTSKDEQYF. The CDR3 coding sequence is TGTGCCAGCAGTTCCGACAGCACTTCCAAGGACGAGCAGTACTTC.

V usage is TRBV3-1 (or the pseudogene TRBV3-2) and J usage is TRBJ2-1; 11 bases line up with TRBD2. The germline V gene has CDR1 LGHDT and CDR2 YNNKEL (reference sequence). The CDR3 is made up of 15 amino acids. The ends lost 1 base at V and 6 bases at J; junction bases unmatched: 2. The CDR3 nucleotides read TGTGCCAGCAGCCAAGTAGCGGGAGGGGTCAATGAGCAGTTCTTC. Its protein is CASSQVAGGVNEQFF.

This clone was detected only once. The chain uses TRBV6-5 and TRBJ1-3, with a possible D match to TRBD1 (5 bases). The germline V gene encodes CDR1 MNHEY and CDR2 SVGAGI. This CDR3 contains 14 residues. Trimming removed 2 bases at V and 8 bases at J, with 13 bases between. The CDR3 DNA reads TGTGCCAGCAGTTACCTAGGGGCGTCGGACACCATATATTTT. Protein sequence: CASSYLGASDTIYF.

The CDR3 reads CASYGTAVVDEQFF. The CDR3 DNA is TGTGCCAGCTACGGGACAGCCGTAGTGGATGAGCAGTTCTTC. J is TRBJ2-1 and V is TRBV7-9; 7 bases map to TRBD1. The CDR3 contains 14 residues. After removal of 8 bases from V and 8 bases from J, the junction contained 12 bases not matched to a gene. Germline lookup yields CDR1 SEHNR and CDR2 FQNEAQ (reference sequence).

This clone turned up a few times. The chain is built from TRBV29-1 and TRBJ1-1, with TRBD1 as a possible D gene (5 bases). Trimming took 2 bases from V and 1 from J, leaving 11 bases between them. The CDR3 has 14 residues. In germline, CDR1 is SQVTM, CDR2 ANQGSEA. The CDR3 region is CSVESDRRNTEAFF. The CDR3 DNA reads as TGCAGCGTTGAAAGTGACAGAAGGAACACTGAAGCTTTCTTT.

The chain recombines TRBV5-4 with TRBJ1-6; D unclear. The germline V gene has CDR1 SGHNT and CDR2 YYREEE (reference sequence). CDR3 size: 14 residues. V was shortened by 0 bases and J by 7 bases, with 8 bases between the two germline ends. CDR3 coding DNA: TGTGCCAGCAGCTTGGGTATAGAGAATTCACCCCTCCACTTT. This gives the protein CASSLGIENSPLHF.

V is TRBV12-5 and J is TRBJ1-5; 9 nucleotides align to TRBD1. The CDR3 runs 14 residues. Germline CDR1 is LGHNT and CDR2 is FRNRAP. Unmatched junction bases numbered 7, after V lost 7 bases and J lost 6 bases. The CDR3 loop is CASVQGTGFQPQHF. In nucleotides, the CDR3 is TGTGCTAGTGTCCAGGGGACAGGGTTTCAGCCCCAGCATTTT.